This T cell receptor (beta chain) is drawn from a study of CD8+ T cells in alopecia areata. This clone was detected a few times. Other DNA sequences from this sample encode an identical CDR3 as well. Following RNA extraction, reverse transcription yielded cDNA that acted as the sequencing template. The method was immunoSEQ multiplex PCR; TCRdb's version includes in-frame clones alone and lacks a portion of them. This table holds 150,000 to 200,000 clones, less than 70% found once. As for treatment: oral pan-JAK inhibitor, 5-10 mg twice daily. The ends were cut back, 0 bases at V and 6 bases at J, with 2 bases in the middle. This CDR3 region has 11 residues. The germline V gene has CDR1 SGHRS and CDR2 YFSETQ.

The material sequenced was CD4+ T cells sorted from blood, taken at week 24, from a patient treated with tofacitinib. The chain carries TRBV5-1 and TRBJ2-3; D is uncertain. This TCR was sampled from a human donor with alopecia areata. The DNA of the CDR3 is TGCGCCAGCAGCTTGGGTGATACGCAGTATTTT. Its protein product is CASSLGDTQYF.